This T cell receptor beta chain appears in the sequencing data of a study of graft-versus-host responses after intestinal transplantation. Whole-study context: Recipients underwent multivisceral, liver-intestinal, or isolated intestinal transplants. All of the recipients had induction that used anti-thymocyte globulin, then tacrolimus and steroids for approximately 3 years.

Of note for this clone: Antigen specificity is unknown.

Study-level points and caveats: GvH clones turned up in recipient marrow; some had shown up first in ileum or blood. Some patients had graft-donor T cell macrochimerism, and their allografts showed high graft-versus-host to host-versus-graft clonal ratios.

Trimming cost V 4 bases and J 4 bases; bases outside gene matches: 6. The CDR3 extends over 14 amino acids. Germline V gives CDR1 GTSNPN, CDR2 SVGIG (reference sequence). The repertoire was sequenced with immunoSEQ multiplex PCR; TCRdb's copy has only in-frame clones and lacks some. The sample comprises about 23,000 clones, 85% to 95% of which are singletons, and just under 2% rests with the top ten. The rearrangement links TRBV30 to TRBJ2-7, with 11 bases aligning to TRBD2. The receptor's source is a human patient who received an intestinal transplant, so some T cells may come from the graft donor. This specimen consisted of PBMCs, obtained about 41 days after intestinal transplant. CDR3 DNA: TGTGCCTGGATGAGGACTAGCGGGTATTACGAGCAGTACTTC. This encodes CAWMRTSGYYEQYF.